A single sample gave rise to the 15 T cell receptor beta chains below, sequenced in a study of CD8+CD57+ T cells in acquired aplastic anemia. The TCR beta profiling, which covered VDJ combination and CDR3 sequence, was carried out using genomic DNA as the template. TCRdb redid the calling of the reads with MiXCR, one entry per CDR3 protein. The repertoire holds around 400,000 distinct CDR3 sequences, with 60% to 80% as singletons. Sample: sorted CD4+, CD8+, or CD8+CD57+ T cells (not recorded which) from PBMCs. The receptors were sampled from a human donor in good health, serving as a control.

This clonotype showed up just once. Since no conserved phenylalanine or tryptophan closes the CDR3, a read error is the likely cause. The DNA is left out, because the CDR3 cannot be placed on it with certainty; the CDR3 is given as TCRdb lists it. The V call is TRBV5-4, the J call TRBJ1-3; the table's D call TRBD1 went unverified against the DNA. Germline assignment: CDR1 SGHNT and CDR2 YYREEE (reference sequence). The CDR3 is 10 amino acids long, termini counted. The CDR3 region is CASSFYRTGK.

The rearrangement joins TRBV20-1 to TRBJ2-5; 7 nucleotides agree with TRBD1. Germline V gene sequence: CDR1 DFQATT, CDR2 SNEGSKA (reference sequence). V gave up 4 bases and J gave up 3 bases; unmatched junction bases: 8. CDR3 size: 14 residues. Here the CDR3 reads CSATKGQLKETQYF. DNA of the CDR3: TGCAGTGCTACGAAGGGACAGCTAAAAGAGACCCAGTACTTC.

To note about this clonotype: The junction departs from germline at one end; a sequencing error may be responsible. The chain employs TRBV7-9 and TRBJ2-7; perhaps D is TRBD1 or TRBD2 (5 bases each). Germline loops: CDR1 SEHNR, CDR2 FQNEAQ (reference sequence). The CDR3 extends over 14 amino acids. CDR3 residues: CASSPGIGVYAQYF. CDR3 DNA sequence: TGTGCCAGCAGCCCCGGGATAGGGGTTTACGCGCAGTACTTC.

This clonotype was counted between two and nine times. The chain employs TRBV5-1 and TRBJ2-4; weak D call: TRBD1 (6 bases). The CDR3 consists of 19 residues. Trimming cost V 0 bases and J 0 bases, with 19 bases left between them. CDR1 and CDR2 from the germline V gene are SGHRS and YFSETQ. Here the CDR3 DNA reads TGCGCCAGCAGCTTGGTGGGCGCAGGGGACCTTCTAGCCAAAAACATTCAGTACTTC. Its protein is CASSLVGAGDLLAKNIQYF.

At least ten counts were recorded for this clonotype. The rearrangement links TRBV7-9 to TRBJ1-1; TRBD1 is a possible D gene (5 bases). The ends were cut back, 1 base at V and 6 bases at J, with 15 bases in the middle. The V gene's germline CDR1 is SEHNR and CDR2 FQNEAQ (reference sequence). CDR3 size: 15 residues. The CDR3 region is CASSLDAGTSAEAFF. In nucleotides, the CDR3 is TGTGCCAGCAGCTTAGATGCAGGGACGAGCGCTGAAGCTTTCTTT.

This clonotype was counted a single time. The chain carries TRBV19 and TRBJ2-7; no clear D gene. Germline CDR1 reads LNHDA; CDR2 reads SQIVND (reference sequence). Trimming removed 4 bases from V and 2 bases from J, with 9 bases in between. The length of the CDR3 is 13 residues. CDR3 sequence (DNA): TGTGCCAGTAGTAAGGATAACCCCTACGAGCAGTACTTC. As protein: CASSKDNPYEQYF.

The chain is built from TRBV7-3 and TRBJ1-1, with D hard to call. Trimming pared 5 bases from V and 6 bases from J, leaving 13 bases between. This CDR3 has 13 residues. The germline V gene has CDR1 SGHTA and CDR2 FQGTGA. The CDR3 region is CASSLERQAEAFF. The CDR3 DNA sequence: TGTGCCAGCAGCCTCGAGAGGCAGGCTGAAGCTTTCTTT. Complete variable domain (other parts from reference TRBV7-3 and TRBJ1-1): GAGVSQTPSNKVTEKGKYVELRCDPISGHTALYWYRQSLGQGPEFLIYFQGTGAADDSGLPNDRFFAVRPEGSVSTLKIQRTERGDSAVYLCASSLERQAEAFFGQGTRLTVV.

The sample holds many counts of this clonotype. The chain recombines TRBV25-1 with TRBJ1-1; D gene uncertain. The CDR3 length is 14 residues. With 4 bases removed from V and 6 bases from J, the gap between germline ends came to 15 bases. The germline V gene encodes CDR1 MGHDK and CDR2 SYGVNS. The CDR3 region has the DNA TGTGCCAGCAGTGGGTTATTAGGGAGCCCTGAAGCTTTCTTT. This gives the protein CASSGLLGSPEAFF.

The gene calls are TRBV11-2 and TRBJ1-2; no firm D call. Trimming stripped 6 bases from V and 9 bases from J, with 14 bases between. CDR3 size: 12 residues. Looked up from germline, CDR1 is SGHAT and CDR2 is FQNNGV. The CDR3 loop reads CASSQKSGSYTF. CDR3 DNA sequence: TGTGCCAGCAGTCAAAAATCGGGGAGCTACACCTTC.

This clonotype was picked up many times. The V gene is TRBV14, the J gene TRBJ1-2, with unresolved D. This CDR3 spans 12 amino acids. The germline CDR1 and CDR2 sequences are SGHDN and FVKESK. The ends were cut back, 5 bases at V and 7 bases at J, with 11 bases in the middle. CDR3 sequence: CASSGQIAGYTF. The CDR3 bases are TGTGCCAGCAGCGGCCAGATTGCTGGCTACACCTTC.

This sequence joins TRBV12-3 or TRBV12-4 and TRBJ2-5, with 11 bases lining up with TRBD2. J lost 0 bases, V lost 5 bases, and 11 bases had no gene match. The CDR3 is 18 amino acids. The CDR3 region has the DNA TGTGCCAGCAGTAGCCTTAGTACTAGCGGGGGACACCAAGAGACCCAGTACTTC. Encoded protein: CASSSLSTSGGHQETQYF.

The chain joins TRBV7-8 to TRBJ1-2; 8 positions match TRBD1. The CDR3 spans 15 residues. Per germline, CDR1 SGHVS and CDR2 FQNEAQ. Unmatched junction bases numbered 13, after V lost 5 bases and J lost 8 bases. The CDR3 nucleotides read TGTGCCAGCAGCCGAGAGACGGACAGGGTTGGCGGCTACACCTTC. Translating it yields CASSRETDRVGGYTF.

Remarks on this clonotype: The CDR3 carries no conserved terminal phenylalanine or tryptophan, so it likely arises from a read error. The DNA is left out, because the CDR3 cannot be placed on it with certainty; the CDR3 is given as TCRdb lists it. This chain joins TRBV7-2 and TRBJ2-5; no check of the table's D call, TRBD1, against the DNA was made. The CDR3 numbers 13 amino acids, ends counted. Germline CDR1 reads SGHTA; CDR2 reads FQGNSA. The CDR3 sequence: CASSLVGDRGSET.

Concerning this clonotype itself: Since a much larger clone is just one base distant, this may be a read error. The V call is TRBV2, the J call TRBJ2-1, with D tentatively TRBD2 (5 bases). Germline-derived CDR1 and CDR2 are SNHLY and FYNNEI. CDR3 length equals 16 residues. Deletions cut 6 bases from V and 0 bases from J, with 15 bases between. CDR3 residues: CASSSVGGSSYNEQFF. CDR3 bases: TGTGCCAGCAGCTCAGTTGGTGGGAGCTCCTACAATGAGCAGTTCTTC.

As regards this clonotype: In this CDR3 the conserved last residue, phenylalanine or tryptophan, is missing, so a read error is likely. CDR3 protein: CASRGEDYGYTL. The CDR3 nucleotides read TGTGCCAGCAGGGGGGAAGACTATGGCTACACCCTC. The chain links TRBV12-3 or TRBV12-4 to TRBJ1-2, with D possibly being TRBD1 (5 bases). This CDR3 has 12 residues. Deletions cut 6 bases from V and 3 bases from J, with 8 bases between.